A single sample is the source of the 6 T cell receptor beta chains below, sequenced in a study of T cells after yellow fever vaccination. One entry per CDR3 protein results from TCRdb running MiXCR on the 5' RACE reads. This sample carries about 360,000 distinct CDR3 sequences, 6% to 8% of them seen once, and the ten largest clones take about 15%. The sequencing here drew on PBMCs, taken 5 days after the yellow fever booster vaccination. Receptors originate from a man aged 30 to 45 who received the YFV17D yellow fever vaccine.

This rearrangement joins TRBV12-3 or TRBV12-4 to TRBJ2-1; 11 bases align to TRBD2. The CDR3 loop spans 17 amino acids. The V segment lost 6 bases and the J segment 0 bases; nucleotides outside the gene matches: 7. In DNA form, the CDR3 reads TGTGCCAGCAGAGGACTAGCGGGTGTCGGCTCCTACAATGAGCAGTTCTTC. Amino acids: CASRGLAGVGSYNEQFF.

This chain links TRBV6-1 with TRBJ2-5, with 9 bases that match TRBD2. Germline loops: CDR1 MNHNS, CDR2 SASEGT. The CDR3 extends over 14 amino acids. V gave up 6 bases and J gave up 0 bases; unmatched junction bases: 2. The CDR3 DNA reads TGTGCCAGCAGAAGCGGGAGGTACCAAGAGACCCAGTACTTC. It encodes CASRSGRYQETQYF.

This clonotype has more than one count but fewer than ten. The V gene is TRBV20-1, the J gene TRBJ2-1; 9 positions agree with TRBD2. The CDR3 length is 14 residues. The V gene's germline CDR1 is DFQATT and CDR2 SNEGSKA (reference sequence). V shed 0 bases and J 12 bases; nucleotides not matched to a gene: 9. The CDR3 nucleotides read TGCAGTGCTAGAGATCTATCTAGCGGGATGGCGCAGTTCTTC. Protein product: CSARDLSSGMAQFF.

This clonotype was observed a handful of times. CDR3 nucleotides: TGTGCCAGCAGCCAAGGGGTCCCCCCGAACCATGAGCAGTTCTTC. Protein product: CASSQGVPPNHEQFF. The V call is TRBV7-3, the J call TRBJ2-1; possible D gene TRBD1, 5 bases. V gave up 5 bases and J gave up 8 bases, with 19 bases separating them. This CDR3 is built from 15 residues. Germline CDR1 SGHTA, CDR2 FQGTGA.

This clonotype has a count of ten or more. The V gene is TRBV7-8, the J gene TRBJ1-1, with 7 bases fitting TRBD1. Trimming at V came to 5 bases and at J to 4 bases, leaving 4 bases not matched to a gene. Germline CDR1 SGHVS, CDR2 FQNEAQ. This CDR3 has 13 residues. In DNA, the CDR3 is TGTGCCAGCAGCAAGGCAGGGGGCACTGAAGCTTTCTTT. It is translated as CASSKAGGTEAFF.

The genes are TRBV18 and TRBJ2-7; D might be TRBD2 (5 bases). The CDR3 covers 15 residues. Germline assignment: CDR1 KGHSH and CDR2 LQKENI. V lost 0 bases to trimming and J lost 6 bases, with 15 bases between them. The CDR3 sequence: CASSPPLGGRAEQYF. The DNA of the CDR3 is TGTGCCAGCTCACCACCCCTAGGCGGGCGTGCCGAGCAGTACTTC.